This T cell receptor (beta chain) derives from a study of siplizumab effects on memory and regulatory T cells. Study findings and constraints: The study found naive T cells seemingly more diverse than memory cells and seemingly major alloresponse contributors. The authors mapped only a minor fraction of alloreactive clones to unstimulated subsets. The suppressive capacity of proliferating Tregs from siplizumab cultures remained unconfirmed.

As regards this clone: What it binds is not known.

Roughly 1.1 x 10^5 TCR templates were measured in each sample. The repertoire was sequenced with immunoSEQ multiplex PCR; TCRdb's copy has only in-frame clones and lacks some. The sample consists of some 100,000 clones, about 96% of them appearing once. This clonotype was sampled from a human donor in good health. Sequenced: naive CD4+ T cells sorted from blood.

CDR3 sequence reads: CASSEALYSLGTTDTQYF. DNA for the CDR3: TGTGCCAGCAGTGAAGCGCTATATAGCCTAGGGACCACAGATACGCAGTATTTT. The V call is TRBV2, the J call TRBJ2-3, with D perhaps TRBD1 or TRBD2 (5 bases each). Germline V lookup: CDR1 SNHLY, CDR2 FYNNEI. The V gene lost 0 bases and the J gene lost 2 bases, with 18 bases spanning the gap. This CDR3 has 18 residues.